Listed below are T cell receptor beta chains from one sample, sequenced in a study of circulating tumor DNA in untreated peripheral T-cell lymphoma. Sequencing used immunoSEQ multiplex PCR; TCRdb keeps in-frame clones, though not all of them. This sample yields fewer than 8,000 clones, of which 60% to 85% are seen a single time; approximately 30% belongs to the top ten. The sample taken for sequencing was tumor tissue. All receptors come from a human donor with peripheral T-cell lymphoma. Both conserved end residues are trimmed from each CDR3. Each record gives: V gene, J gene, CDR3 protein.

v_call: TRBV19; j_call: TRBJ1-3; cdr3_aa: ASSPSTGDRNTIY
v_call: TRBV11-3; j_call: TRBJ1-4; cdr3_aa: ASSRQPGANEKLF
v_call: TRBV6-8; j_call: TRBJ1-2; cdr3_aa: ASSLGTGTYGYT
v_call: TRBV28; j_call: TRBJ2-5; cdr3_aa: ASSLSDTPETQY
v_call: TRBV7-6; j_call: TRBJ2-7; cdr3_aa: ASSLGQGAYEQY
v_call: TRBV27; j_call: TRBJ1-2; cdr3_aa: ASSCVDLLDPYPNYSYT
v_call: TRBV30; j_call: TRBJ1-1; cdr3_aa: AWSVQVNTEAF
v_call: TRBV7-4; j_call: TRBJ2-2; cdr3_aa: ASSSTGIPAGELF
v_call: TRBV7-6; j_call: TRBJ2-6; cdr3_aa: ASSLTSGSGANVLT
v_call: TRBV19; j_call: TRBJ1-6; cdr3_aa: ASSMKVGESPLH
v_call: TRBV25-1; j_call: TRBJ1-4; cdr3_aa: ASSEPGGFNEKLF
v_call: TRBV28; j_call: TRBJ1-1; cdr3_aa: ASSSWGAPVGTEAF
v_call: TRBV27; j_call: TRBJ1-2; cdr3_aa: ATSDQGPDHGYT
v_call: TRBV6-8; j_call: TRBJ1-1; cdr3_aa: ASSLGQGNTEAF
v_call: TRBV2; j_call: TRBJ2-7; cdr3_aa: ASSHLWDRSMSEQY
v_call: TRBV28; j_call: TRBJ1-4; cdr3_aa: ASSARDSTGEKLF
v_call: TRBV29-1; j_call: TRBJ2-7; cdr3_aa: SVEGGGYEQY
v_call: TRBV6-8; j_call: TRBJ1-2; cdr3_aa: ASSPRTGRGYT
v_call: TRBV4-1; j_call: TRBJ1-5; cdr3_aa: ASSQEEVGGTTNQPQH
v_call: TRBV25-1; j_call: TRBJ2-1; cdr3_aa: ASSEGGYDEQF
v_call: TRBV11-3; j_call: TRBJ2-1; cdr3_aa: ASSLLRDGRMHEQF
v_call: TRBV28; j_call: TRBJ2-3; cdr3_aa: ASSPPVDTQY
v_call: TRBV28; j_call: TRBJ2-3; cdr3_aa: ASNNPERTDTQY
v_call: TRBV7-6; j_call: TRBJ1-3; cdr3_aa: ASSSGSAGNTIY
v_call: TRBV28; j_call: TRBJ1-4; cdr3_aa: ASSAGGSTEKLF
v_call: TRBV19; j_call: TRBJ2-2; cdr3_aa: ASSIGRNTGELF
v_call: TRBV23-1; j_call: TRBJ2-3; cdr3_aa: ASSQDQGGTDTQY
v_call: TRBV15; j_call: TRBJ2-7; cdr3_aa: ATSTFGQGSSYEQY
v_call: TRBV23-1; j_call: TRBJ1-1; cdr3_aa: ASSLDLGRTEAF